This T cell receptor (beta chain) was obtained from a study of cytomegalovirus exposure and HLA in healthy donors. Clones were read by immunoSEQ multiplex PCR, and TCRdb kept only the in-frame ones, dropping some. There are 200,000 to 250,000 clones in the sample; around 87% occur only once, and 1.5% to 2.5% lies in the top ten. As for this clone: The antigen is unknown.

Study outcomes and limitations: Across donors, most TCRs were seen rarely, yet some public ones were widespread.

Sequenced: PBMCs. The sequence derives from a woman aged 18-30 years in good health and CMV-seropositive.

The DNA of the CDR3 is TGCGCCAGCAGCCGTCCGGGGTCGCCCTACGAGCAGTACTTC. It yields the protein CASSRPGSPYEQYF. The chain employs TRBV5-1 and TRBJ2-7; maybe TRBD2 (5 bases). The CDR3 is made up of 14 amino acids. Germline lookup yields CDR1 SGHRS and CDR2 YFSETQ. V was cut by 4 bases and J by 2 bases, with 13 bases left in between.